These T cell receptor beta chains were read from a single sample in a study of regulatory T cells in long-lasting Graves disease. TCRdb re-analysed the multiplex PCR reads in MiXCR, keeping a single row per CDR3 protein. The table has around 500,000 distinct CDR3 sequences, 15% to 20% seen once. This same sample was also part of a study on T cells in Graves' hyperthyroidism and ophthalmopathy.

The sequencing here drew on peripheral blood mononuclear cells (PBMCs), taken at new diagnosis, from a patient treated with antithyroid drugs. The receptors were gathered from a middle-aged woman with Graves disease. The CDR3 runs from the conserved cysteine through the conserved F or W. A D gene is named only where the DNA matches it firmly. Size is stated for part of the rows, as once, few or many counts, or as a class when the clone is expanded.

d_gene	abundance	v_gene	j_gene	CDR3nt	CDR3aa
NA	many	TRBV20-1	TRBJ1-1	TGCAGTGCTAGCTCCACTGAAGCTTTCTTT	CSASSTEAFF
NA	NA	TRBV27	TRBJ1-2	TGTGCCAGCAGGCCCCGGGGGGGCGCTGGCTACACCTTC	CASRPRGGAGYTF
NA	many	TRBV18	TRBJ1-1	TGTGCCAGCTCACCACCAGGTTCTCGGGACACTGAAGCTTTCTTT	CASSPPGSRDTEAFF
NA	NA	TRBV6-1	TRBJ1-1	TGTGCCAGCAGGGCCCCGGCCAACACTGAAGCTTTCTTT	CASRAPANTEAFF
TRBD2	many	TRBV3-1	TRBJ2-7	TGTGCCAGCAGCCGGCGGGGGGAAAACTACGAGCAGTACTTC	CASSRRGENYEQYF
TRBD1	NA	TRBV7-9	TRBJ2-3	TGTGCCAGCAGCTCGGTACAGGGGGCAACAGATACGCAGTATTTT	CASSSVQGATDTQYF
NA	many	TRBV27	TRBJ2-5	TGTGCCAGCAGTCCGAGGGATTGGGGAGAGACCCAGTACTTC	CASSPRDWGETQYF
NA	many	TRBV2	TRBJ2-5	TGTGCCAGCAAAGGGGAAGTGGAGACCCAGTACTTC	CASKGEVETQYF
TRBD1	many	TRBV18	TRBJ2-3	TGTGCCAGCTCACCACCGGACAGGTACACAGATACGCAGTATTTT	CASSPPDRYTDTQYF
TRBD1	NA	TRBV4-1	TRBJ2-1	TGCGCCAGCAGCCAACGGGGACAGGGGAGCTATGAGCAGTTCTTC	CASSQRGQGSYEQFF
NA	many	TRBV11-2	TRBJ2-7	TGTACCAGCAGCTTAGTTCCGTGGGGGGCCTACGAGCAGTACTTC	CTSSLVPWGAYEQYF
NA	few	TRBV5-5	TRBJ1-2	TGTGCCAGCAGCCTACCCACTCCCTATGGCTACACCTTC	CASSLPTPYGYTF
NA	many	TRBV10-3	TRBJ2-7	TGTGCCATCAGGGACGTAGCCCGTTGGGAGCAGTACTTC	CAIRDVARWEQYF
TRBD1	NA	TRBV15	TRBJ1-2	TGTGCCACCAGCTTACTACCTGGACAGGGGGGGCTTGGTGGCTACACCTTC	CATSLLPGQGGLGGYTF
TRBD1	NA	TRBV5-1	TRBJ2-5	TGCGCCAGCAGGTTATCCGGGACAGGGTTCGAAGAGACCCAGTACTTC	CASRLSGTGFEETQYF
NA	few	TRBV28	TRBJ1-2	TGTGCCAGCAGTCCTACAGGAGGCCCCTATGGCTACACCTTC	CASSPTGGPYGYTF
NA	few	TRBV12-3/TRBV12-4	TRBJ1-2	TGTGCCAGCAGCTCCGGACAGAGCTATGGCTACACCTTC	CASSSGQSYGYTF
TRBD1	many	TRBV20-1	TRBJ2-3	TGCAGTGCTAGTCCGGTGCAGGGGGCATCGGCAGATACGCAGTATTTT	CSASPVQGASADTQYF
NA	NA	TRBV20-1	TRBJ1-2	TGCAGTGCTGGTCACAGGGTAGAGTATGGCTACACCTTC	CSAGHRVEYGYTF
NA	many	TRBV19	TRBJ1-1	TGTGCCAGTAGTATGGGCGGGAACACTGAAGCTTTCTTT	CASSMGGNTEAFF
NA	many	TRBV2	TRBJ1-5	TGTGCCAGCAGTGAATACAGGGCTAGCAATCAGCCCCAGCATTTT	CASSEYRASNQPQHF
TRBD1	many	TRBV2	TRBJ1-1	TGTGCCAGCAGTCCGGACAGGGCCTACACTGAAGCTTTCTTT	CASSPDRAYTEAFF
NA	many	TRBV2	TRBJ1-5	TGTGCCAGCAGCCTCTCACATCTTCAGCCCCAGCATTTT	CASSLSHLQPQHF
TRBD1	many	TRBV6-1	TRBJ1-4	TGTGCCAGCAGGTCCCCAGGGGGCAAAGAAAAACTGTTTTTT	CASRSPGGKEKLFF
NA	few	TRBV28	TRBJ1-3	TGTGCCAGCAGCCTAACCCGAATGTATGGAAACACCATATATTTT	CASSLTRMYGNTIYF
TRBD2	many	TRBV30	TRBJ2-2	TGTGCCTGGAGAGGACTAGCGGGAGGCACCGGGGAGCTGTTTTTT	CAWRGLAGGTGELFF
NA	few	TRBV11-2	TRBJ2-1	TGTGCCAGCAGCTTAGTCCTTACATTCAATGAGCAGTTCTTC	CASSLVLTFNEQFF
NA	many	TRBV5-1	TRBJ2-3	TGCGCCAGCAGCACAACCTACACAGATACGCAGTATTTT	CASSTTYTDTQYF
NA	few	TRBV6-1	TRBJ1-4	TGTGCCAGTCACAGGGCTGCTAATGAAAAACTGTTTTTT	CASHRAANEKLFF